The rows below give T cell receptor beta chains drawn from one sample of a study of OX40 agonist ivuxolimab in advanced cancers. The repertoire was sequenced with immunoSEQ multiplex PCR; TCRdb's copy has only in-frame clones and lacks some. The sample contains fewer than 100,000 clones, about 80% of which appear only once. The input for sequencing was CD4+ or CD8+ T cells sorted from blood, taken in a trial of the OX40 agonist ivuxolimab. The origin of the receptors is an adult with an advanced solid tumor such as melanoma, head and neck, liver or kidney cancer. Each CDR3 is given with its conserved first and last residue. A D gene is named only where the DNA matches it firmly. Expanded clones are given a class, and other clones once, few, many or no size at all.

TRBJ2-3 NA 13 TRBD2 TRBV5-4 TGTGCCAGCAGGATGGGACTAGCAGATACGCAGTATTTT CASRMGLADTQYF
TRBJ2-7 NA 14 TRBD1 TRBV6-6 TGTGCCAGCAGCCGCCGGGACAGTTCCTACGAGCAGTACTTC CASSRRDSSYEQYF
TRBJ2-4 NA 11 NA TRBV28 TGTGCCACCGACTACGACACCATTCAGTACTTC CATDYDTIQYF
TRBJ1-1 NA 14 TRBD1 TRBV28 TGTGCCAGCAGATCAGGACAGGGTAGCACTGAAGCTTTCTTT CASRSGQGSTEAFF
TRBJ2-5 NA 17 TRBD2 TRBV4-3 TGCGCCAGCAGCCAAGGAGGGACTAGCGGGAGGGGAGAGACCCAGTACTTC CASSQGGTSGRGETQYF
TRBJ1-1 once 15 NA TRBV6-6 TGTGCCAGCAGTCAACAGGGTAACCAGAACACTGAAGCTTTCTTT CASSQQGNQNTEAFF
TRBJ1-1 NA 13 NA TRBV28 TGTGCCAGCAGACCGACAGGGAACACTGAAGCTTTCTTT CASRPTGNTEAFF
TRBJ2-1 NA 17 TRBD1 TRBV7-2 TGTGCCAGCAGGCAAAGCGCCGGGACAGGGGGCCACAATGAGCAGTTCTTC CASRQSAGTGGHNEQFF
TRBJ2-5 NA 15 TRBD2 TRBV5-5 TGTGCCAGCAGCTTGGATTATTCTAGCGGAGAGACCCAGTACTTC CASSLDYSSGETQYF
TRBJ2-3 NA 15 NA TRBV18 TGTGCCAGCTCACCATATCAGAGTACCACAGATACGCAGTATTTT CASSPYQSTTDTQYF
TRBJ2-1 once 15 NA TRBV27 TGTGCCAGCTCCTCAGCCGGGATCCGAAGCGGTGAGCAGTTCTTC CASSSAGIRSGEQFF
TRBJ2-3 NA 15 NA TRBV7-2 TGTGCCAGCAGCTCGTCCGGGACTCTTACCTATACGCAGTATTTT CASSSSGTLTYTQYF
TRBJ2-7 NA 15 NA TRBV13 TGTGCCAGCAGCTTAGGATCCGGGAGAATCAACGAGCAGTACTTC CASSLGSGRINEQYF
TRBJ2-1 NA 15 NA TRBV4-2 TGTGCCAGCAGCCAAGATCTGGGGTTCGGCAATGAGCAGTTCTTC CASSQDLGFGNEQFF
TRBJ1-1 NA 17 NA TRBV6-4 TGTGCCAGCCTGTCACCCGAACCAAGAGGGGATGACACTGAAGCTTTCTTT CASLSPEPRGDDTEAFF
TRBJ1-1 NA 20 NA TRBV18 TGTGCCAGCTCACCATCGGCCCGGGGGACAAGAAATAGGGGGAACACTGAAGCTTTCTTT CASSPSARGTRNRGNTEAFF
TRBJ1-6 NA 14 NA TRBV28 TGTGCCAGCACCCTCATTGGGGGCAGTTCACCCCTCCACTTT CASTLIGGSSPLHF
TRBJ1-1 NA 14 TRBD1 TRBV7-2 TGTGCCAGCAGCTACGGACAGGGGGCAATTGAAGCTTTCTTT CASSYGQGAIEAFF
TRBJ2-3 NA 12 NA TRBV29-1 TGCAGCGTGGACCAAACTAGAGGCACGCAGTATTTT CSVDQTRGTQYF
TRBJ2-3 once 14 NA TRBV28 TGTGCCAGCAGGGCTGTGGCAGGAGGAGATACGCAGTATTTT CASRAVAGGDTQYF